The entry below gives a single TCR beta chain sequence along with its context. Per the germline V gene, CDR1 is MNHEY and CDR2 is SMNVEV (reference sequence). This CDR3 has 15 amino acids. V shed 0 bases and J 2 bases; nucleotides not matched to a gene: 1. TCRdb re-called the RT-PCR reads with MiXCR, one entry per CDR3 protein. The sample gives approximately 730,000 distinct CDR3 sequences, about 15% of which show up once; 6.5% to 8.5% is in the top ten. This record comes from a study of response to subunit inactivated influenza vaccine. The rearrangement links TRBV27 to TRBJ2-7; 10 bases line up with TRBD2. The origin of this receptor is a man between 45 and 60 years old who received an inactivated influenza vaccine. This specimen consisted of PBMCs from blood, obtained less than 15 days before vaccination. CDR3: CASSLSSGGTYEQYF. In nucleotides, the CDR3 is TGTGCCAGCAGTTTATCTAGCGGGGGGACCTACGAGCAGTACTTC.